This T cell receptor beta chain was captured by sequencing in a study of blood T cell repertoires in COVID-19 (dated by TCRdb to 2020 to 2022). Broadly, across the study: Collaborator samples came from the United States, Italy and Spain and covered acute and convalescent phases of COVID-19. The prospective study material was composed of cDNA or gDNA derived from T cells, B-cell-depleted T cells, or PBMCs. Subjects who had been exposed to COVID-19, were actively infected with it, or had recovered from it provided the deeply sampled blood TCRbeta repertoires that made up the dataset. The repertoires were released in a freely available public database meant as a resource for research on the immune response to SARS-CoV-2. Samples were obtained from the ongoing ImmuneRACE study (first 160 participants) and from over 1,000 subjects provided by 6 global collaborators. A de-identified subject ID, COVID-19 status, age in years and sex were almost always included in the sample metadata. Where available, HLA class I and class II types were taken from metadata supplied by the sample provider and were not determined by assay-based typing. Broad study findings and their caveats: The amount of clinical and demographic metadata varied by source and participant and was provided uncurated.

CDR1 and CDR2 are drawn from the germline V gene: SGHRS, YFSETQ. The CDR3 spans 17 residues, from the cysteine through the phenylalanine. Only the CDR3 part of the read is kept: 51 bases, read in frame from the first base. V is cut back by 0 bases and J by 4 bases, with 10 bases in the junction unmatched. Enrolling through a virtual design, the prospective study's participants ranged in age from roughly 18 to 90 years and lived across 20 to 25 United States geographic areas. Cohort assignment in the prospective study relied on participant-reported clinical history from a screening survey and a study questionnaire. In the prospective study, mobile phlebotomists collected whole blood, serum and a nasopharyngeal or oropharyngeal swab from each participant. Additional blood draws and questionnaires over an approximately 2-month period could optionally be provided by prospective study participants. Prospective study blood samples were shipped either frozen or at room temperature before DNA extraction.

Regarding this clone: There is no known antigen for this receptor. No base-level quality is on record; no much larger clone is a single base apart.

TCRbeta CDR3 regions were amplified from genomic DNA by means of the immunoSEQ Assay, a bias-controlled multiplex PCR. In the source study's methods: The number of nucleated cells in each sample was estimated from the amplification of reference gene primers within the assay. Sequence reads were collapsed and filtered to measure the absolute abundance of every unique TCRbeta CDR3 rearrangement. Productive Simpson clonality was computed per sample as the square root of Simpson's diversity index over productive rearrangements. TCRdb's version of the immuneACCESS table is confined to in-frame rearrangements and falls short of the full clone set. An unresolved V gene accounts for under half of the shortfall where checked; the remainder is of unknown origin. V and J calls and clone size come straight from that table; D and trimming were deduced from the DNA. This sample gives 200,000 to 250,000 clones in total; 88% of them show up just once. The top ten constitute approximately 15% of the sample.

The clonotype was recovered from a woman in her forties or fifties with acute COVID-19. The chain couples TRBV5-1 to TRBJ2-7; 10 bases in between match TRBD2. Sequenced sample: PBMCs or T cells enriched from blood (not recorded which). The CDR3 region reads CASSLGPGTSDAYEQYF. The bases are TGCGCCAGCAGCTTGGGACCCGGGACTAGCGACGCGTACGAGCAGTACTTC.